A single sample gave rise to the 24 T cell receptor beta chains below, sequenced in a study of blood T cell repertoires in COVID-19. Profiling relied on immunoSEQ multiplex PCR, and the TCRdb table lists in-frame clones only, not all of them. This table holds fewer than 180,000 clones, 80% to 90% found once. The sample consisted of peripheral blood. The source of these receptors is a man between 65 and 80 years old with acute or convalescent COVID-19.

The rearrangement uses TRBV11-2 and TRBJ1-2, with a possible D match to TRBD1 (6 bases). This CDR3 contains 15 residues. Per germline, CDR1 SGHAT and CDR2 FQNNGV. V lost 0 bases to trimming and J lost 4 bases, with 12 bases between them. The CDR3 sequence is CASSLEEGGRYGYTF. The CDR3 nucleotides are TGTGCCAGCAGCTTAGAAGAGGGGGGGCGCTATGGCTACACCTTC.

Here the CDR3 reads CAISARTLAGETQYF. CDR3 in DNA: TGTGCCATCAGCGCACGGACTCTTGCGGGGGAGACCCAGTACTTC. This chain joins TRBV10-3 and TRBJ2-5, with D perhaps matching TRBD2 (6 bases). Looked up from germline, CDR1 is ENHRY and CDR2 is SYGVKD. The V and J ends lost 6 bases and 5 bases respectively, with 19 bases between them. CDR3 size: 15 residues.

The V gene is TRBV5-6, the J gene TRBJ2-1; 9 bases agree with TRBD2. Unmatched junction bases numbered 6, after V lost 2 bases and J lost 0 bases. The germline V gene has CDR1 SGHDT and CDR2 YYEEEE. The CDR3 length is 17 residues. Written as DNA, the CDR3 is TGTGCCAGCAGCTTAACTCTAGCGGGAATCTCCTACAATGAGCAGTTCTTC. It encodes CASSLTLAGISYNEQFF.

The chain joins TRBV10-2 to TRBJ1-2; D is ambiguous. Germline CDR1 and CDR2: WSHSY and SAAADI. This CDR3 comprises 15 residues. V was cut by 6 bases and J by 0 bases, with 14 bases left in between. The CDR3 sequence: CASSLTPNSNYGYTF. DNA of the CDR3: TGCGCCAGCAGCCTGACTCCGAACTCTAACTATGGCTACACCTTC.

The chain employs TRBV10-3 and TRBJ1-1, with D unclear. The V gene lost 4 bases and the J gene lost 2 bases, with 11 bases spanning the gap. Germline values: CDR1 ENHRY, CDR2 SYGVKD. The CDR3 totals 14 residues. The CDR3 region has the DNA TGTGCCATCAGTGTGGCGGCAGATAACACTGAAGCTTTCTTT. Residues: CAISVAADNTEAFF.

CDR3 amino acids: CASSQPGLAGAIYSSYNEQFF. The CDR3 nucleotides are TGTGCCAGCAGCCAACCGGGACTAGCGGGAGCCATCTACAGCTCCTACAATGAGCAGTTCTTC. The V and J genes are TRBV14 and TRBJ2-1, with 14 nucleotides matching TRBD2. The junction had 12 bases not matched to a gene; V was cut back by 2 bases and J by 0 bases. In germline, CDR1 is SGHDN, CDR2 FVKESK. This CDR3 has 21 amino acids.

The V and J genes are TRBV25-1 and TRBJ1-5, with D perhaps matching TRBD1 (5 bases). Germline CDR1 MGHDK, CDR2 SYGVNS. The CDR3 length is 14 residues. Trimming pared 3 bases from V and 5 bases from J, leaving 11 bases between. The CDR3 DNA reads as TGTGCCAGCAGTGATGTACGCAGGGATCAGCCCCAGCATTTT. This translates into CASSDVRRDQPQHF.

The V and J genes are TRBV28 and TRBJ2-3; 9 nucleotides match TRBD2. The CDR3 loop spans 15 amino acids. Unmatched junction bases numbered 5, after V lost 3 bases and J lost 4 bases. CDR1 MDHEN and CDR2 SYDVKM come from the germline V gene. The CDR3 DNA is TGTGCCAGCAGTTTCTCTAGCGGGATTTCAGATACGCAGTATTTT. This codes for CASSFSSGISDTQYF.

The gene calls are TRBV7-2 and TRBJ2-5; D is uncertain. The V end was cut by 1 base, the J end by 7 bases, with 10 bases between. Germline V gene lookup returns CDR1 SGHTA and CDR2 FQGNSA. CDR3 length equals 13 residues. CDR3 sequence: CASSLVGLGTQYF. Written as DNA, the CDR3 is TGTGCCAGCAGCTTAGTCGGGTTAGGGACCCAGTACTTC.

This rearrangement joins TRBV9 to TRBJ2-7, with D possibly matching TRBD2 (6 bases). The CDR3 is made up of 15 amino acids. V was clipped by 0 bases and J by 5 bases, with 15 bases between them. Germline CDR1 reads SGDLS; CDR2 reads YYNGEE. The DNA of the CDR3 is TGTGCCAGCAGCGTAGGAGTTGGGGGGACCCACGAGCAGTACTTC. Protein: CASSVGVGGTHEQYF.

This sequence joins TRBV19 and TRBJ2-5; 9 nucleotides match TRBD2. This CDR3 comprises 15 residues. The trim removed 4 bases at V and 5 bases at J, leaving 8 bases unmatched. Per the germline V gene, CDR1 is LNHDA and CDR2 is SQIVND (reference sequence). This CDR3 reads CASSSLGLAGETQYF. In DNA, the CDR3 is TGTGCCAGTAGTAGCCTGGGACTAGCCGGGGAGACCCAGTACTTC.

The chain carries TRBV29-1 and TRBJ2-3, with D hard to call. With 3 bases removed from V and 2 bases from J, the gap between germline ends came to 12 bases. The CDR3 runs to 14 residues. Germline V lookup: CDR1 SQVTM, CDR2 ANQGSEA. CDR3 nucleotide sequence: TGCAGCGTTGACGCCTTTGAGTACACAGATACGCAGTATTTT. Amino acids: CSVDAFEYTDTQYF.

This rearrangement joins TRBV19 to TRBJ2-7; D is uncertain. The ends were cut back, 5 bases at V and 6 bases at J, with 11 bases in the middle. CDR1 and CDR2 (germline): LNHDA, SQIVND (reference sequence). The CDR3 is 12 residues long. CDR3 region: CASSFYGGEQYF. Written as DNA, the CDR3 is TGTGCCAGTAGTTTCTATGGCGGCGAGCAGTACTTC.

The CDR3 protein is CASSGQTGWATEAFF. Written as DNA, the CDR3 is TGCGCCAGCAGCGGACAGACAGGGTGGGCCACTGAAGCTTTCTTT. The rearrangement uses TRBV5-1 and TRBJ1-1; 7 bases fit TRBD1. With 4 bases clipped from V and 4 bases from J, the junction kept 10 bases outside the gene matches. Per germline, CDR1 SGHRS and CDR2 YFSETQ. CDR3 size: 15 residues.

The chain recombines TRBV18 with TRBJ2-5; TRBD2 agrees at 15 bases. The germline gives CDR1 KGHSH, CDR2 LQKENI. There are 16 residues in the CDR3. V shed 1 base, J shed 4 bases, and the junction held 1 base outside the gene matches. The CDR3 nucleotides are TGTGCCAGCTCACCACGGGGACTAGCGGGGGGAGAGACCCAGTACTTC. Translated: CASSPRGLAGGETQYF.

The chain has TRBV11-2 and TRBJ2-2, with 12 bases identical to TRBD1. The germline V gene has CDR1 SGHAT and CDR2 FQNNGV. CDR3 length equals 17 residues. The trim removed 4 bases at V and 6 bases at J, leaving 9 bases unmatched. The CDR3 DNA reads TGTGCCAGCAGCTCCGCGATCGGGACAGGGGGCGCCGGGGAGCTGTTTTTT. Its translation is CASSSAIGTGGAGELFF.

Comment on this clone: A read error may account for a junction end that differs from germline. The chain couples TRBV24-1 to TRBJ2-5, with 9 bases lining up with TRBD2. The length of the CDR3 is 12 residues. Looked up from germline, CDR1 is KGHDR and CDR2 is SFDVKD. The CDR3 is CATSDLASGTHF. The CDR3 nucleotides are TGTGCCACCAGTGATTTGGCTAGCGGGACCCACTTC.

This clone was observed a few times. The rearrangement joins TRBV5-8 to TRBJ2-2, with 10 bases identical to TRBD1. CDR3 size: 15 residues. The V segment lost 5 bases and the J segment 5 bases; nucleotides outside the gene matches: 6. The germline CDR1 and CDR2 sequences are SGHTS and YDEGEE. CDR3 in amino acids: CASSSGTGVTGELFF. CDR3 in DNA: TGTGCCAGCAGTTCCGGGACAGGGGTGACCGGGGAGCTGTTTTTT.

This chain joins TRBV5-6 and TRBJ2-6; D is unresolved. V lost 2 bases to trimming and J lost 0 bases, with 12 bases between them. CDR3 length: 17 amino acids. In germline, CDR1 is SGHDT, CDR2 YYEEEE. This CDR3 is CASSFGLRNSGANVLTF. The CDR3 coding sequence is TGTGCCAGCAGCTTTGGTTTGCGTAACTCTGGGGCCAACGTCCTGACTTTC.

J is TRBJ2-1 and V is TRBV20-1, with D maybe TRBD1 (6 bases). The CDR3 has 11 residues. The V gene's germline CDR1 is DFQATT and CDR2 SNEGSKA (reference sequence). V dropped 5 bases and J dropped 16 bases, with 18 bases sitting between them. Here the CDR3 reads CSAFSQGKSFF. CDR3 nucleotides: TGCAGTGCTTTCTCGCAGGGGAAATCATTCTTC.

This chain uses TRBV6-5 with TRBJ1-1, with 8 bases lining up with TRBD1. The V segment lost 5 bases and the J segment 11 bases; nucleotides outside the gene matches: 13. Germline CDR1 is MNHEY and CDR2 is SVGAGI. The CDR3 contains 14 residues. CDR3: CASSTRDRGERAFF. CDR3 coding DNA: TGTGCCAGCAGTACCCGAGACAGGGGAGAAAGGGCTTTCTTT.

The chain carries TRBV19 and TRBJ1-2, with TRBD1 identical over 7 bases. The V and J ends lost 10 bases and 8 bases, in that order; junction bases with no gene match: 22. CDR1 is LNHDA and CDR2 is SQIVND in the germline V gene (reference sequence). This CDR3 comprises 16 residues. CDR3 sequence: CATTSGTTGRFDGYTF. The DNA for the CDR3 is TGTGCCACCACTAGTGGGACGACAGGGAGGTTTGACGGCTACACCTTC.

This rearrangement joins TRBV5-6 to TRBJ2-5; the match to TRBD1 covers 9 bases. Germline CDR1 SGHDT, CDR2 YYEEEE. Trimming at V came to 6 bases and at J to 4 bases, leaving 4 bases not matched to a gene. The CDR3 runs 13 residues. CDR3 DNA sequence: TGTGCCAGCAACGGGGACAGGGTAGAGACCCAGTACTTC. This translates into CASNGDRVETQYF.

As regards this clone: The sample holds other DNA sequences that translate to the same CDR3. The chain couples TRBV3-1 (or the pseudogene TRBV3-2) to TRBJ2-3; TRBD2 aligns across 8 bases. Trimming cost V 2 bases and J 0 bases; bases outside gene matches: 1. Per germline, CDR1 LGHDT and CDR2 YNNKEL (reference sequence). This CDR3 contains 15 residues. The CDR3 loop reads CASSQTSGSTDTQYF. In DNA form, the CDR3 reads TGTGCCAGCAGCCAAACTAGCGGAAGCACAGATACGCAGTATTTT.